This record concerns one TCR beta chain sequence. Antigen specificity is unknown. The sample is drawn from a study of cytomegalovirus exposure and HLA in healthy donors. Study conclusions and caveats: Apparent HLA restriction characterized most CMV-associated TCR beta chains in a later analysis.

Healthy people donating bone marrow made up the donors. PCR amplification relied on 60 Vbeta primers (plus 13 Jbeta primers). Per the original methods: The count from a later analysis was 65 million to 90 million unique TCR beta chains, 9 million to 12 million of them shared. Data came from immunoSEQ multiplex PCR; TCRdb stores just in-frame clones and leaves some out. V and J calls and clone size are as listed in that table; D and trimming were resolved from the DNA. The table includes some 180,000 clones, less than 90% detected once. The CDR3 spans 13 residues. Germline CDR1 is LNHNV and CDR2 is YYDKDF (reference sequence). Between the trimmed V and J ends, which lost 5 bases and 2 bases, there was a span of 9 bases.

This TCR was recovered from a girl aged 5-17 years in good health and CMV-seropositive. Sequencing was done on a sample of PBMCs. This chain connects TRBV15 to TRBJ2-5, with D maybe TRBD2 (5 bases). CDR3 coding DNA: TGTGCCACCAGCGCCCGAGGGCAAGAGACCCAGTACTTC. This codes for CATSARGQETQYF.